Listed here are 13 T cell receptor beta chains from one sample, sequenced in a study of shared T cell receptors in the human thymus. The protocol was immunoSEQ multiplex PCR, while the TCRdb copy is restricted to in-frame clones and leaves out a portion. The sample consists of approximately 400,000 clones, approximately 95% of them appearing once. Material: thymocytes. The receptors were sampled from a human donor.

The rearrangement joins TRBV15 to TRBJ2-7, with D possibly matching TRBD1 (6 bases). The CDR3 loop spans 17 amino acids. V lost 0 bases and J 1 base, leaving 16 bases between the germline ends. Germline CDR1 reads LNHNV; CDR2 reads YYDKDF (reference sequence). The CDR3 DNA sequence: TGTGCCACCAGCAGAGAACGCGAACAGGGAACGTCCTACGAGCAGTACTTC. Encoded protein: CATSREREQGTSYEQYF.

This clone appeared once. This rearrangement joins TRBV27 to TRBJ1-5; D is undetermined. Germline V gene lookup returns CDR1 MNHEY and CDR2 SMNVEV (reference sequence). The CDR3 loop spans 17 amino acids. Trimming pared 7 bases from V and 0 bases from J, leaving 19 bases between. The CDR3 sequence is CASMFMAKKNSNQPQHF. The CDR3 nucleotides are TGTGCCAGCATGTTTATGGCGAAGAAGAATAGCAATCAGCCCCAGCATTTT.

The V gene is TRBV30, the J gene TRBJ1-4; 9 nucleotides align to TRBD1. CDR3 length: 18 residues. CDR1 and CDR2 from the germline V gene are GTSNPN and SVGIG (reference sequence). V trimming: 1 base; J trimming: 1 base; junction bases outside the gene matches: 10. The CDR3, as DNA: TGTGCCTGGAGTGAGGGACAGGGAGGACTAGGAACTAATGAAAAACTGTTTTTT. It yields the protein CAWSEGQGGLGTNEKLFF.

V and J are TRBV19 and TRBJ2-7; D unclear. The germline V gene has CDR1 LNHDA and CDR2 SQIVND (reference sequence). The ends were cut back, 8 bases at V and 3 bases at J, with 14 bases in the middle. This CDR3 has 13 amino acids. The CDR3 coding sequence is TGTGCCAGTTCGAGGAGCGCAGACTACGAGCAGTACTTC. Its protein product is CASSRSADYEQYF. The full variable domain, in which reference TRBV19 and TRBJ2-7 provide the parts outside the CDR3, is DGGITQSPKYLFRKEGQNVTLSCEQNLNHDAMYWYRQDPGQGLRLIYYSQIVNDFQKGDIAEGYSVSREKKESFPLTVTSAQKNPTAFYLCASSRSADYEQYFGPGTRLTVT.

The chain recombines TRBV14 with TRBJ2-7; TRBD2 aligns across 7 bases. V was pared by 0 bases and J by 4 bases, with 3 bases of the junction left unmatched. Germline V lookup: CDR1 SGHDN, CDR2 FVKESK. The CDR3 runs 14 residues. The CDR3 nucleotides read TGTGCCAGCAGCCAAGATGGGGGAGGGTACGAGCAGTACTTC. Protein product: CASSQDGGGYEQYF.

CDR3 region: CASSAPQGPSTNEKLFF. The DNA of the CDR3 is TGTGCCAGTAGTGCTCCACAGGGGCCTTCAACTAATGAAAAACTGTTTTTT. The chain carries TRBV19 and TRBJ1-4; 7 positions match TRBD1. Germline V gives CDR1 LNHDA, CDR2 SQIVND (reference sequence). This CDR3 spans 17 amino acids. The junction had 9 bases not matched to a gene; V was cut back by 5 bases and J by 0 bases.

CDR3 sequence: CASSPTTSVTYNEQFF. The CDR3 bases are TGTGCCAGCAGCCCGACGACTAGCGTAACCTACAATGAGCAGTTCTTC. V is TRBV7-2 and J is TRBJ2-1, with 8 bases fitting TRBD2. Trimming took 5 bases from V and 2 from J; bases not matched to a gene: 8. This CDR3 has 16 amino acids. From germline, CDR1 is SGHTA and CDR2 FQGNSA. Complete variable domain (other parts from reference TRBV7-2 and TRBJ2-1): GAGVSQSPSNKVTEKGKDVELRCDPISGHTALYWYRQSLGQGLEFLIYFQGNSAPDKSGLPSDRFSAERTGGSVSTLTIQRTQQEDSAVYLCASSPTTSVTYNEQFFGPGTRLTVL.

This chain uses TRBV7-9 with TRBJ2-3, with D maybe TRBD2 (5 bases). V shed 5 bases and J shed 1 base, with 10 bases lying between them. The CDR3 extends over 14 amino acids. In germline, CDR1 is SEHNR, CDR2 FQNEAQ (reference sequence). The CDR3: CASSPTIGTDTQYF. As DNA, the CDR3 is TGTGCCAGCAGCCCGACTATTGGCACAGATACGCAGTATTTT.

The chain recombines TRBV19 with TRBJ2-7; 10 nucleotides match TRBD1. The V gene's germline CDR1 is LNHDA and CDR2 SQIVND (reference sequence). The J segment lost 4 bases and the V segment lost 6 bases, leaving 6 bases of the junction unmatched. The CDR3 has 14 amino acids. CDR3 residues: CASSGTGEMYEQYF. The CDR3 region has the DNA TGTGCCAGTAGCGGGACAGGGGAAATGTACGAGCAGTACTTC. Together with reference TRBV19 and TRBJ2-7, the CDR3 gives the full variable domain: DGGITQSPKYLFRKEGQNVTLSCEQNLNHDAMYWYRQDPGQGLRLIYYSQIVNDFQKGDIAEGYSVSREKKESFPLTVTSAQKNPTAFYLCASSGTGEMYEQYFGPGTRLTVT.

The chain uses TRBV27 and TRBJ2-1; 9 nucleotides line up with TRBD2. CDR1 is MNHEY and CDR2 is SMNVEV in the germline V gene (reference sequence). The CDR3 has 15 residues. J gave up 4 bases and V 0 bases, and 1 base lay outside the gene matches. The chain's CDR3 is CASSLSLAGYNEQFF. The DNA of the CDR3 is TGTGCCAGCAGTTTATCGCTAGCGGGATACAATGAGCAGTTCTTC.

The V call is TRBV5-6, the J call TRBJ1-2; D perhaps matches TRBD1 (6 bases). CDR3 length: 13 amino acids. CDR1 and CDR2 from the germline V gene are SGHDT and YYEEEE. V was pared by 0 bases and J by 8 bases, with 11 bases between. The CDR3 protein is CASSLEAQGGYTF. Written as DNA, the CDR3 is TGTGCCAGCAGCTTGGAGGCCCAGGGGGGCTACACCTTC.

The V and J genes are TRBV27 and TRBJ2-1; D is unresolved. Trimming shortened V by 5 bases and J by 8 bases, and 7 bases separated the two germline ends. This CDR3 region has 11 residues. The germline V gene encodes CDR1 MNHEY and CDR2 SMNVEV (reference sequence). In DNA form, the CDR3 reads TGTGCCAGCAGTGCCTATGATGAGCAGTTCTTC. It encodes CASSAYDEQFF.

This clone occurred once. The chain recombines TRBV14 with TRBJ2-7; D is unclear. Per the germline V gene, CDR1 is SGHDN and CDR2 is FVKESK. The length of the CDR3 is 14 residues. Trimming shortened V by 4 bases and J by 3 bases, and 13 bases separated the two germline ends. The chain's CDR3 is CASSPVRSGYEQYF. The CDR3 DNA follows: TGTGCCAGCAGCCCCGTTCGATCAGGCTACGAGCAGTACTTC.